These T cell receptor beta chains were read from a single sample in a study of blood T cell repertoires in COVID-19. Assay used: immunoSEQ multiplex PCR; TCRdb lists only in-frame clones, some missing. This table has about 130,000 clones, roughly 79% appearing once. Sequencing was carried out using peripheral blood. The receptors stem from a human donor in a cohort sampled during active COVID-19. Each CDR3 is given with its conserved first and last residue.

j_gene	v_gene	CDR3aa
TRBJ2-1	TRBV5-1	CASSLASGGIVNEQFF
TRBJ2-7	TRBV19	CASNNRASYEQYF
TRBJ1-5	TRBV28	CASRSTVVIYQPQHF
TRBJ1-5	TRBV30	CAWRKGTVNQPQHF
TRBJ2-7	TRBV30	CAWSGGGTGQGLHEQYF
TRBJ2-7	TRBV11-2	CASSPISRLHTYEQYF
TRBJ2-5	TRBV5-4	CASSQADRVGETQYF
TRBJ1-1	TRBV11-1	CASSRLTGNTEAFF
TRBJ1-5	TRBV18	CASSPSGGSQPQHF
TRBJ2-7	TRBV30	CAWTRAGSYEQYF
TRBJ2-1	TRBV4-1	CASSQEGGGHIDNEQFF
TRBJ2-5	TRBV6-2/TRBV6-3	CASSGLAGLETQYF
TRBJ1-2	TRBV5-1	CASSVYATDGYGYTF
TRBJ1-5	TRBV23-1	CASSQPTGWFIVDQPQHF
TRBJ2-1	TRBV11-3	CASSPGLAGYNEQFF
TRBJ2-1	TRBV27	CASSFRLARGGSGEQFF
TRBJ2-7	TRBV5-4	CASSPDRDEQYF
TRBJ1-2	TRBV30	CAWSRSGVVAYGYTF
TRBJ1-1	TRBV5-1	CASSLEETTEAFF
TRBJ1-2	TRBV9	CASSAGDRHGYTF
TRBJ1-6	TRBV6-5	CASSYEANSPLHF
TRBJ2-7	TRBV5-1	CASKSGQGSYEQYF
TRBJ2-1	TRBV5-1	CASSSSGGTDEQFF
TRBJ2-7	TRBV15	CATAYGLAGSYEQYF
TRBJ1-1	TRBV6-2/TRBV6-3	CASSPTAGLLYTEAFF
TRBJ1-5	TRBV11-2	CASSLDRVGQPQHF
TRBJ2-7	TRBV6-5	CASSPGIPYEQYF
TRBJ1-6	TRBV30	CAWSEQGRRTPLHF
TRBJ2-2	TRBV28	CASSLWGQNTGELFF
TRBJ2-7	TRBV19	CASSIAGQTQYF
TRBJ1-2	TRBV27	CASSLGAASGYTF
TRBJ2-5	TRBV15	CATSRGQGQETQYF
TRBJ1-1	TRBV10-1	CASRPQGAEAFF
TRBJ1-2	TRBV24-1	CATSDSGYYGYTF
TRBJ1-4	TRBV5-1	CASSFSRDRGEKLFF
TRBJ2-7	TRBV5-8	CASSTRFGYEQYF
TRBJ2-2	TRBV5-6	CASSLGAGPNTGELFF
TRBJ2-7	TRBV2	CASSGMRGRPYEQYF
TRBJ2-7	TRBV18	CASSPEQGHSYEQYF
TRBJ1-2	TRBV7-6	CASSHNDRGHGYTF
TRBJ2-3	TRBV11-2	CASSSNRNADTQYF
TRBJ2-7	TRBV3-1/TRBV3-2	CASTRGQDYEQYF
TRBJ2-2	TRBV2	CASSATGGWTGELFF
TRBJ1-2	TRBV12-3/TRBV12-4	CASSPGGLGGYTF
TRBJ2-7	TRBV6-6	CASSYRGGDRSYEQYF
TRBJ2-3	TRBV18	CAAERLAGGTDTQYF
TRBJ2-1	TRBV6-5	CASSPRDNEQFF
TRBJ1-2	TRBV6-5	CASERFYGYTF
TRBJ1-3	TRBV5-5	CASSQGQGALSGNTIYF
TRBJ2-3	TRBV9	CASSASQGVTDTQYF
TRBJ1-2	TRBV7-6	CASSPGSANYGYTF
TRBJ1-6	TRBV11-2	CASSRETGGRPLHF
TRBJ1-2	TRBV5-1	CASSFGQGTRLNYGYTF
TRBJ1-2	TRBV11-2	CASSLARGAQGYTF
TRBJ1-6	TRBV11-3	CASSPTTNSPLHF
TRBJ2-7	TRBV9	CASSVGVEQYF
TRBJ2-7	TRBV5-5	CASSLAVGQIYEQYF
TRBJ1-2	TRBV6-5	CASSYTGGFGGYTF
TRBJ1-2	TRBV7-9	CASSVGGGPYGYTF